Each of the 9 T cell receptor beta chains below was sequenced from the same sample in a study of identical twins (dated by TCRdb to about 2016). The receptor library was made with 5' RACE. The sequencer listed for this sample is Illumina HiSeq 2000. TCRdb reprocessing: public reads trimmed at Q25 with fastp, clones called with MiXCR, in-frame beta chains kept. A single entry per CDR3 protein holds the most common genes and DNA from its merged rows. This sample lists nearly 900,000 distinct CDR3 sequences; 9% to 15% were detected once. The ten top clones hold about 1.6% of the sample. The same specimen was also included in a second study, on yellow fever vaccine responses in identical twins.

Sequences were obtained from PBMCs. The receptors were gathered from a woman under 30 in good health.

This clonotype was seen many times. V and J are TRBV5-1 and TRBJ2-1; 8 bases are a match to TRBD2. Germline assignment: CDR1 SGHRS and CDR2 YFSETQ. V shed 3 bases and J 8 bases; nucleotides not matched to a gene: 16. The CDR3 length is 17 residues. CDR3 protein: CASSWGHGGLVIDEQFF. The CDR3 DNA is TGCGCCAGCAGCTGGGGACATGGGGGACTAGTAATCGATGAGCAGTTCTTC.

The rearrangement uses TRBV19 and TRBJ1-2; D is unclear. V lost 5 bases and J lost 1, with 11 bases in between. The germline V gene encodes CDR1 LNHDA and CDR2 SQIVND (reference sequence). The CDR3 has 14 amino acids. The CDR3 region has the DNA TGTGCCAGTAGTCGTATCGAGCTTAACTATGGCTACACCTTC. It translates to CASSRIELNYGYTF. Full variable domain (rest looked up from reference TRBV19 and TRBJ1-2): DGGITQSPKYLFRKEGQNVTLSCEQNLNHDAMYWYRQDPGQGLRLIYYSQIVNDFQKGDIAEGYSVSREKKESFPLTVTSAQKNPTAFYLCASSRIELNYGYTFGSGTRLTVV.

This clonotype was counted at least ten times. V and J are TRBV20-1 and TRBJ2-5, with D hard to call. V lost 1 base and J lost 5, with 14 bases in between. Germline lookup yields CDR1 DFQATT and CDR2 SNEGSKA (reference sequence). This CDR3 region has 14 residues. The CDR3 coding sequence is TGCAGTGCTAGAGGTCTGAGTGACTTGGAGACCCAGTACTTC. Protein sequence: CSARGLSDLETQYF.

A few counts support this clonotype. V and J are TRBV12-3 or TRBV12-4 and TRBJ2-1; TRBD2 matches at 7 bases. Unmatched junction bases numbered 7, after V lost 2 bases and J lost 3 bases. The CDR3 length is 16 residues. This chain's CDR3 is CASSLRAGSLYNEQFF. In DNA form, the CDR3 reads TGTGCCAGCAGTTTACGAGCGGGGAGCCTCTACAATGAGCAGTTCTTC.

The chain employs TRBV11-1 and TRBJ2-3; no clear D. CDR1 is SGHAT, CDR2 FQDESV, per germline (reference sequence). V was pared by 5 bases and J by 0 bases, with 9 bases between. This CDR3 has 14 residues. The CDR3, as DNA: TGTGCCAGCAGCCGCCGGCCAAGCACAGATACGCAGTATTTT. It specifies CASSRRPSTDTQYF.

This clonotype was counted many times. The chain combines TRBV5-5 with TRBJ1-2; D remains unclear. Germline V gene sequence: CDR1 SGHKS, CDR2 YYEKEE (reference sequence). Trimming removed 4 bases from V and 5 bases from J, with 9 bases in between. The length of the CDR3 is 12 residues. The CDR3 DNA sequence: TGTGCCAGCAGCACGCCCTCTTATGGCTACACCTTC. Its protein is CASSTPSYGYTF.

This clonotype turned up a few times. The chain employs TRBV9 and TRBJ1-4; TRBD1 aligns across 9 bases. The CDR3 covers 19 residues. Germline V gives CDR1 SGDLS, CDR2 YYNGEE. The J segment lost 0 bases and the V segment lost 4 bases, leaving 13 bases of the junction unmatched. For the CDR3, the DNA is TGTGCCAGCAGCTCGGGATACCGGGACAGGGATTCAACTAATGAAAAACTGTTTTTT. It codes for CASSSGYRDRDSTNEKLFF.

The chain joins TRBV28 to TRBJ2-1; 13 bases fit TRBD2. With 4 bases clipped from V and 5 bases from J, the junction kept 8 bases outside the gene matches. This CDR3 has 17 residues. CDR1 and CDR2 from the germline V gene are MDHEN and SYDVKM. CDR3: CASSSRTSGSLHNEQFF. Written as DNA, the CDR3 is TGTGCCAGCAGTTCGAGGACTAGCGGGAGTCTGCACAATGAGCAGTTCTTC. Filled out from reference TRBV28 and TRBJ2-1, the complete variable domain reads DVKVTQSSRYLVKRTGEKVFLECVQDMDHENMFWYRQDPGLGLRLIYFSYDVKMKEKGDIPEGYSVSREKKERFSLILESASTNQTSMYLCASSSRTSGSLHNEQFFGPGTRLTVL.

This clonotype was seen a few times. The rearrangement joins TRBV10-3 to TRBJ2-7; tentatively, D is TRBD2 (6 bases). Trimming cost V 0 bases and J 0 bases, with 9 bases left between them. This CDR3 region has 15 residues. Germline V lookup: CDR1 ENHRY, CDR2 SYGVKD. CDR3 nucleotide sequence: TGTGCCATCAGTGAGTCTGCGGGGATCTCCTACGAGCAGTACTTC. This sequence encodes CAISESAGISYEQYF.